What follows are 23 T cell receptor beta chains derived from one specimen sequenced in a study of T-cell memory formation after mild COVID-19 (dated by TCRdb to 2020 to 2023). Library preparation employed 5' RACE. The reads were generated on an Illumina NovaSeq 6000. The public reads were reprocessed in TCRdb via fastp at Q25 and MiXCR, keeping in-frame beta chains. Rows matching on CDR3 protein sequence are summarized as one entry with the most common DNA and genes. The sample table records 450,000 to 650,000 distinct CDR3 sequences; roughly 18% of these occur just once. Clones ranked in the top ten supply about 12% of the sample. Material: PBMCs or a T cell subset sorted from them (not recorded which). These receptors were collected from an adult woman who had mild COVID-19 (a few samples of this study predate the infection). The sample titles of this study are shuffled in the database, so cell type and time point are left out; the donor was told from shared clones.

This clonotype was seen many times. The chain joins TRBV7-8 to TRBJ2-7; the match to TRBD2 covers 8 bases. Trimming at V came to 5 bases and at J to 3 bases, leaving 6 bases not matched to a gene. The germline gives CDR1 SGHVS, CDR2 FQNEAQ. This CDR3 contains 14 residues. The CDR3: CASSHTSGGYEQYF. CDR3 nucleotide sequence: TGTGCCAGCAGCCATACGAGCGGGGGCTACGAGCAGTACTTC.

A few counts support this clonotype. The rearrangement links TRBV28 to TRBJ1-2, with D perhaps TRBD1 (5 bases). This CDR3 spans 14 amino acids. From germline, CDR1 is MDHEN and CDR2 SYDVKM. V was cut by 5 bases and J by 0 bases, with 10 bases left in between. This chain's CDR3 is CASSQQVTNYGYTF. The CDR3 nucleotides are TGTGCCAGCAGTCAACAGGTCACTAACTATGGCTACACCTTC.

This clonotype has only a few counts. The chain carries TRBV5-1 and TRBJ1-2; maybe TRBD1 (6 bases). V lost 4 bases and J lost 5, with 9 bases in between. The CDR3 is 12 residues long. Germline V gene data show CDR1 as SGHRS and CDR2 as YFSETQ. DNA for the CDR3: TGCGCCAGCAGCACCGGACAGTATGGCTACACCTTC. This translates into CASSTGQYGYTF. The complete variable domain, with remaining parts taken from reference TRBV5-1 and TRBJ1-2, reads KAGVTQTPRYLIKTRGQQVTLSCSPISGHRSVSWYQQTPGQGLQFLFEYFSETQRNKGNFPGRFSGRQFSNSRSEMNVSTLELGDSALYLCASSTGQYGYTFGSGTRLTVV.

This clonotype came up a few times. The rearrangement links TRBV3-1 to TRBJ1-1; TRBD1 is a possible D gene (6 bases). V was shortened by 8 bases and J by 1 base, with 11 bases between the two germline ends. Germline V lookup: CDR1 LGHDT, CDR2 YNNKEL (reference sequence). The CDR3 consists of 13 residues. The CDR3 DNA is TGTGCCAGCGGTCGACAGGCGAACACTGAAGCTTTCTTT. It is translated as CASGRQANTEAFF.

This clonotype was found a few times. The CDR3 DNA sequence: TGTGCCAGCAGTTTGGGAGACAGGGGAAGGAGTAACACTGAAGCTTTCTTT. It specifies CASSLGDRGRSNTEAFF. This chain connects TRBV6-2 or TRBV6-3 to TRBJ1-1, with 8 positions matching TRBD1. Germline V CDR1 and CDR2: MNHEY, SVGEGT. The CDR3 runs to 17 residues. V lost 4 bases and J lost 2; bases outside the gene matches: 12.

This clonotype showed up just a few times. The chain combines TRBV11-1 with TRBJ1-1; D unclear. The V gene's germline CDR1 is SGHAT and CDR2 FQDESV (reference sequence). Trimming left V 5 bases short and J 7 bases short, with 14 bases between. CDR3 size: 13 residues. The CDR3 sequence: CASSIDTGGEAFF. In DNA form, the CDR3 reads TGTGCCAGCAGCATTGATACGGGCGGTGAAGCTTTCTTT.

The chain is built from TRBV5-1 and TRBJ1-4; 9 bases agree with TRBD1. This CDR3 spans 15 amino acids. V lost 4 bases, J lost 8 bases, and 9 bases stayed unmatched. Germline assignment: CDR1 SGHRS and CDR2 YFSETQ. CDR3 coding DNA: TGCGCCAGCAGCCCAATCACAGGGGGCAACGAAAAACTGTTTTTT. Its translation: CASSPITGGNEKLFF. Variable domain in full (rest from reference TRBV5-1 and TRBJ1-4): KAGVTQTPRYLIKTRGQQVTLSCSPISGHRSVSWYQQTPGQGLQFLFEYFSETQRNKGNFPGRFSGRQFSNSRSEMNVSTLELGDSALYLCASSPITGGNEKLFFGSGTQLSVL.

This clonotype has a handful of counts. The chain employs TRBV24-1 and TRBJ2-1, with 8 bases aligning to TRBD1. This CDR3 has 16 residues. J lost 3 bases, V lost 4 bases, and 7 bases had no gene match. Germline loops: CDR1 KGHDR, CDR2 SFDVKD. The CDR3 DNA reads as TGTGCCACCAGTGAGTCGGACAGGGAGCTCTACAATGAGCAGTTCTTC. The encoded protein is CATSESDRELYNEQFF.

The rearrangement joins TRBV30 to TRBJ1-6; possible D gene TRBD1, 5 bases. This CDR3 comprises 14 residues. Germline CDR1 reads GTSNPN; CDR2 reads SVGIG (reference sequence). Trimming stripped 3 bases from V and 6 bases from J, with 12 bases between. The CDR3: CAWRAGIINSPLHF. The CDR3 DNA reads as TGTGCCTGGAGGGCAGGGATAATTAATTCACCCCTCCACTTT.

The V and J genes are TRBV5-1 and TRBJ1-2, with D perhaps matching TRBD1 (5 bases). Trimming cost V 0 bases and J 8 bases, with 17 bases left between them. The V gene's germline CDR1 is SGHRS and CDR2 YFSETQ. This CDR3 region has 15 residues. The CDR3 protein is CASSLVGRDSGGYTF. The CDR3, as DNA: TGCGCCAGCAGCTTGGTGGGCAGGGATTCGGGAGGCTACACCTTC.

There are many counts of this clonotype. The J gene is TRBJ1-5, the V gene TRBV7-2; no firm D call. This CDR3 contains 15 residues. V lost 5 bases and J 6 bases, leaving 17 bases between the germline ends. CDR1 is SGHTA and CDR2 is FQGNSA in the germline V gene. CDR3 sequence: CASSIDGLTGQPQHF. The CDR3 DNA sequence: TGTGCCAGCAGCATCGACGGACTAACGGGTCAGCCCCAGCATTTT.

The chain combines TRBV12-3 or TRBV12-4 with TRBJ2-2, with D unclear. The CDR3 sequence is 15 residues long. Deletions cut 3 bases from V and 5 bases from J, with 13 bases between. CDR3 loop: CASSFVARWTGELFF. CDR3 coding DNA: TGTGCCAGCAGTTTCGTAGCTAGGTGGACCGGGGAGCTGTTTTTT.

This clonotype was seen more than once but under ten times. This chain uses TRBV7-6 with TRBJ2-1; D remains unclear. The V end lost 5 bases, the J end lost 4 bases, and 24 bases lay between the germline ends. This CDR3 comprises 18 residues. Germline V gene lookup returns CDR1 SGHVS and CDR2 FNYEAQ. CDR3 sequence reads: CASSRKPIGEVGYNEQFF. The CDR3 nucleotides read TGTGCCAGCAGCCGAAAGCCGATTGGGGAAGTTGGGTACAATGAGCAGTTCTTC. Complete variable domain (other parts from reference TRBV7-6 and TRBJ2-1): GAGVSQSPRYKVTKRGQDVALRCDPISGHVSLYWYRQALGQGPEFLTYFNYEAQQDKSGLPNDRFSAERPEGSISTLTIQRTEQRDSAMYRCASSRKPIGEVGYNEQFFGPGTRLTVL.

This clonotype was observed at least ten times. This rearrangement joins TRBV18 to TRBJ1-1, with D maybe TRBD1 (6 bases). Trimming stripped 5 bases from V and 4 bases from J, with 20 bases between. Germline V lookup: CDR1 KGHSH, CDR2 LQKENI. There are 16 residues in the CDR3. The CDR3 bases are TGTGCCAGCTCAACAGGGTCTTCATTCGAGATCACTGAAGCTTTCTTT. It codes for CASSTGSSFEITEAFF.

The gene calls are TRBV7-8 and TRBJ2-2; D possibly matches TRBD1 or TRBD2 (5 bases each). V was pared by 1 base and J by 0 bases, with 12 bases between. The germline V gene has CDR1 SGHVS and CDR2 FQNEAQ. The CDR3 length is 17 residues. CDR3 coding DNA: TGTGCCAGCAGCTTAGGGGGGTGGGCCGCGAACACCGGGGAGCTGTTTTTT. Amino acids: CASSLGGWAANTGELFF.

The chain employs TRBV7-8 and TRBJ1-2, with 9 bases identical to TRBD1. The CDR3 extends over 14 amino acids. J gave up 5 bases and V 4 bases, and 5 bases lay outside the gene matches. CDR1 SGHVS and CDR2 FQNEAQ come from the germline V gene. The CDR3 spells CASSSRDREYGYTF. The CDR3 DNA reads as TGTGCCAGCAGCTCCCGGGACAGGGAATATGGCTACACCTTC.

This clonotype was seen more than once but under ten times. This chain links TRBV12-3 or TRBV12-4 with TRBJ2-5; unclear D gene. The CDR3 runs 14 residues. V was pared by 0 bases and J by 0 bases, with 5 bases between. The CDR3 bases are TGTGCCAGCAGTTTAGCAAACTACCAAGAGACCCAGTACTTC. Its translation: CASSLANYQETQYF.

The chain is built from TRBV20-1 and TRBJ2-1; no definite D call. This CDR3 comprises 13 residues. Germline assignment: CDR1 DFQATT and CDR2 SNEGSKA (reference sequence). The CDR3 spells CTPRAVDSNEQFF. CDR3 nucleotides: TGCACTCCCCGGGCGGTGGATTCGAATGAGCAGTTCTTC.

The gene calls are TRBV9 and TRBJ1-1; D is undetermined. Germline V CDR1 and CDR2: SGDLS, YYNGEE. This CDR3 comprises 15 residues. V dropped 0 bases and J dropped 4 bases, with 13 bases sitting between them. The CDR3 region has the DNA TGTGCCAGCAGCGTAGACCCAAACCGAGGCACTGAAGCTTTCTTT. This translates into CASSVDPNRGTEAFF.

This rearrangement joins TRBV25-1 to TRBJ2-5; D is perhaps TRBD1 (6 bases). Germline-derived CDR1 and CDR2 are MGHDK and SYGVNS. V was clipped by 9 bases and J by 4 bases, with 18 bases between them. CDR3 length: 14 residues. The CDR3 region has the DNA TGTGCCAGTAGGCCCGCCAGGGGTGGAGAGACCCAGTACTTC. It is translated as CASRPARGGETQYF.

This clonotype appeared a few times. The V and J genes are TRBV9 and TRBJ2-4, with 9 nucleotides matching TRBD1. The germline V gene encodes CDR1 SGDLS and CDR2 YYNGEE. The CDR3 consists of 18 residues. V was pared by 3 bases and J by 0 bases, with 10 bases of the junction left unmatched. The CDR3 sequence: CASSEEDRGLLAKNIQYF. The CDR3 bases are TGTGCCAGCAGCGAGGAGGACAGGGGCCTACTAGCCAAAAACATTCAGTACTTC.

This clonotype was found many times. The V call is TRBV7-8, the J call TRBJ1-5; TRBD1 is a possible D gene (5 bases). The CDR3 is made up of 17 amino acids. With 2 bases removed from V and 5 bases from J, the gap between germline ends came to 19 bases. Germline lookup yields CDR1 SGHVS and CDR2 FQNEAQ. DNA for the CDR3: TGTGCCAGCAGCTTAACTATGGGCGGCAGGGTGGATCAGCCCCAGCATTTT. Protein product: CASSLTMGGRVDQPQHF.

This CDR3 is CASTTGVGANVLTF. In DNA form, the CDR3 reads TGTGCCAGCACCACAGGGGTCGGGGCCAACGTCCTGACTTTC. The chain uses TRBV7-9 and TRBJ2-6; 7 nucleotides line up with TRBD1. Trimming took 7 bases from V and 4 from J; bases not matched to a gene: 4. Germline lookup yields CDR1 SEHNR and CDR2 FQNEAQ (reference sequence). The CDR3 runs 14 residues.